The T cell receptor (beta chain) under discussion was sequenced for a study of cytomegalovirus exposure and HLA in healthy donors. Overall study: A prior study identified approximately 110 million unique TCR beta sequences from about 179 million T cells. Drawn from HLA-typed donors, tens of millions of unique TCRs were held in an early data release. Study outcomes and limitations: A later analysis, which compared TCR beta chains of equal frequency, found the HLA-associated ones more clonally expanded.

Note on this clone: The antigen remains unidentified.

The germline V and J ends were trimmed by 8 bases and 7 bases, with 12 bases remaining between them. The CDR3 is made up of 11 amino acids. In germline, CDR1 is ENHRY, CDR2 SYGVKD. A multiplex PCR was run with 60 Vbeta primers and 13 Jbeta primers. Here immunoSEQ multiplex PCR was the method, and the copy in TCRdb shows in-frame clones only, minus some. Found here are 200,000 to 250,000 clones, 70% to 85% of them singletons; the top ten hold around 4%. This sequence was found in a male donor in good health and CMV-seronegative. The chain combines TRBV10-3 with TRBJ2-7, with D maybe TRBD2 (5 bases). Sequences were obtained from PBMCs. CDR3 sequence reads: CAIGNSAEQYF. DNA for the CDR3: TGTGCCATCGGGAATAGCGCAGAGCAGTACTTC.